This T cell receptor (beta chain) came from a study of beta chain features in type 1 diabetes. Looked up from germline, CDR1 is GTSNPN and CDR2 is SVGIG (reference sequence). V lost 8 bases and J 0 bases, leaving 14 bases between the germline ends. CDR3 length: 14 amino acids. The sequenced template was cDNA made from the entire isolated RNA. Libraries were prepared by immunoSEQ multiplex PCR; TCRdb keeps only in-frame clonotypes and omits some of them. The sample lists 330,000 or so clones, around 20% occurring once. Central memory, naive, regulatory and stem cell-like memory CD4+ cells were sorted by CD45RO/CCR7/CD25/CD127/CD95/CD27. This clone was picked up a small number of times.

The sample consisted of naive CD4+ T cells from blood. The receptor was derived from a woman under 30 in good health. The chain couples TRBV30 to TRBJ2-1; D perhaps matches TRBD2 (5 bases). The CDR3 DNA follows: TGTGCCCGCATAGCGAAGAGCTCCTACAATGAGCAGTTCTTC. Protein sequence: CARIAKSSYNEQFF.